The sequence of this T cell receptor beta chain was determined in a study of T cells in lung cancer brain metastases. Study summary: Between primary and metastasis resection, about 90% of the 20 patients were untreated.

Regarding this clone: Its antigen is unknown.

Whole-study findings and limits: DNA fragmentation in FFPE samples may have prevented full retrieval of the infiltrating T cell repertoire.

Between about 2 and 4.92 ug genomic DNA went in, equal for pairs. Sequencing was performed with immunoSEQ multiplex PCR; in TCRdb, only in-frame clones are kept and a portion is missing. This table has roughly 4,500 clones, about 88% appearing once. Sequencing was performed on tumor tissue from the primary lung tumor. The clonotype was recovered from a woman aged 45 to 65 with non-small cell lung cancer.

The DNA for the CDR3 is TGTGCCAGCAGCTTAAGACTAGCCGGGGAGCTGTTTTTT. Protein sequence: CASSLRLAGELFF. This chain uses TRBV9 with TRBJ2-2; TRBD2 might be the D (6 bases). V lost 4 bases and J 6 bases, leaving 10 bases between the germline ends. Germline V gene lookup returns CDR1 SGDLS and CDR2 YYNGEE. This CDR3 is built from 13 residues.